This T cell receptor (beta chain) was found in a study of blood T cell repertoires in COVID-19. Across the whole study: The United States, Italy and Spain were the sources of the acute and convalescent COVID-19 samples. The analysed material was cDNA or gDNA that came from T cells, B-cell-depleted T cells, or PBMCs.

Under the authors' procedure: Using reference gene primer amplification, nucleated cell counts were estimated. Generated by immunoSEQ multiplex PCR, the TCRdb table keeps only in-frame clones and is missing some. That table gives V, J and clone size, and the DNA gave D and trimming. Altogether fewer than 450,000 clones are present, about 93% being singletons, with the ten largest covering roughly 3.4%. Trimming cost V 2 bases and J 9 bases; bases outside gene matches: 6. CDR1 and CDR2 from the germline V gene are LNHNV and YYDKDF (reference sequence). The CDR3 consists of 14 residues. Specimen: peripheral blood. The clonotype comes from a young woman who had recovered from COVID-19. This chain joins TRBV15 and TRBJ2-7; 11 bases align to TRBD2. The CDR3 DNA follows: TGTGCCACCAGCAGAACAGGGACTAGCGGAGCGCAGTACGTC. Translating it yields CATSRTGTSGAQYV.